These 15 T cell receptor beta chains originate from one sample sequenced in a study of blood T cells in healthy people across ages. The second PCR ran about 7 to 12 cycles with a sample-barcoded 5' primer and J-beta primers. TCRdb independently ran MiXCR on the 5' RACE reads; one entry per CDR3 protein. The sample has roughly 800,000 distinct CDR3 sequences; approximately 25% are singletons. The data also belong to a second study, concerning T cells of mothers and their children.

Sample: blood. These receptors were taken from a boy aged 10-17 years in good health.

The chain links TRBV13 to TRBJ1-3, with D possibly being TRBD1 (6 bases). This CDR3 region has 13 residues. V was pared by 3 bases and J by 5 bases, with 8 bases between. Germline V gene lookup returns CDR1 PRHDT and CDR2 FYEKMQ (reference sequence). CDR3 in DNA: TGTGCCAGCAGCTTTGACAGGCGAAACACCATATATTTT. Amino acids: CASSFDRRNTIYF. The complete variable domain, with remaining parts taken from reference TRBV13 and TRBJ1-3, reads AAGVIQSPRHLIKEKRETATLKCYPIPRHDTVYWYQQGPGQDPQFLISFYEKMQSDKGSIPDRFSAQQFSDYHSELNMSSLELGDSALYFCASSFDRRNTIYFGEGSWLTVV.

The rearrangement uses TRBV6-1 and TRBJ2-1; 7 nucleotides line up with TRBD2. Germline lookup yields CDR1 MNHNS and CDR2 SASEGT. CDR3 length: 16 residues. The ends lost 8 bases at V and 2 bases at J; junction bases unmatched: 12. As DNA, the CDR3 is TGTGCCAGCGGGGCGGTAGCGGGCCCAGCCTACAATGAGCAGTTCTTC. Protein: CASGAVAGPAYNEQFF.

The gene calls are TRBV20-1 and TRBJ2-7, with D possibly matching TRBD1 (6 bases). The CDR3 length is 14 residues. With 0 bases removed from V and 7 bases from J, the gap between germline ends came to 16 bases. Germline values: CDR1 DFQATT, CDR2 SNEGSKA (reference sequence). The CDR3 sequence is CSARDRRGSQEQYF. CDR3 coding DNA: TGCAGTGCTAGAGATCGCAGGGGTTCTCAAGAGCAGTACTTC.

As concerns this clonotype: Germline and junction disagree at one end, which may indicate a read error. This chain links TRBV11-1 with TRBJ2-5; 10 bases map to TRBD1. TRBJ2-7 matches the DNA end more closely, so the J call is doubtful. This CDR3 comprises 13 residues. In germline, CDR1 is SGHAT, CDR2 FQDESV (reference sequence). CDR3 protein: CANSRDRGYEQYF. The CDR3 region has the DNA TGTGCCAACAGCCGGGACAGGGGTTACGAGCAGTACTTC.

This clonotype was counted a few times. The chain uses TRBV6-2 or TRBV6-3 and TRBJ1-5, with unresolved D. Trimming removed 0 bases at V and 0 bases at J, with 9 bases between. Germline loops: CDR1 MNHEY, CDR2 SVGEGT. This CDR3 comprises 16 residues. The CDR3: CASSYSFFYSNQPQHF. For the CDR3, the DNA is TGTGCCAGCAGTTACTCGTTCTTCTATAGCAATCAGCCCCAGCATTTT.

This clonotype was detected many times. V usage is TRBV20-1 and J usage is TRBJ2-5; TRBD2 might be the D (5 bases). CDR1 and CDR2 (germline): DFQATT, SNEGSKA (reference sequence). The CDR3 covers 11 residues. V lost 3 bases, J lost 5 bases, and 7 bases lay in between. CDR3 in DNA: TGCAGTGCTAGCGGGGTTGAGACCCAGTACTTC. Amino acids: CSASGVETQYF.

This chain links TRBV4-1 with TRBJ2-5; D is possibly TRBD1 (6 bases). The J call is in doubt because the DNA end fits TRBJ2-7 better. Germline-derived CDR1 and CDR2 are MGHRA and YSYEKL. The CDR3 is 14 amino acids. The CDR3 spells CASSQGAVPYEQYF. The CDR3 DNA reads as TGCGCCAGCAGCCAGGGGGCCGTTCCCTACGAGCAGTACTTC.

The CDR3 sequence: CASSPDNTQPQHF. The CDR3 nucleotides are TGTGCCAGCAGCCCCGACAACACACAGCCCCAGCATTTT. This sequence joins TRBV7-6 and TRBJ1-5; D uncertain. The CDR3 runs 13 residues. Trimming pared 5 bases from V and 7 bases from J, leaving 12 bases between. Germline V gene data show CDR1 as SGHVS and CDR2 as FNYEAQ.

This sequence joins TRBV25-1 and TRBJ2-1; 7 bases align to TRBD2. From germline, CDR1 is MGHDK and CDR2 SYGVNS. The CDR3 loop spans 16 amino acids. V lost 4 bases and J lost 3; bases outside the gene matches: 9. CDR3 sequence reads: CASSAGRDYSYNEQFF. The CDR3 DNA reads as TGTGCCAGCAGTGCCGGGCGGGACTACAGCTACAATGAGCAGTTCTTC. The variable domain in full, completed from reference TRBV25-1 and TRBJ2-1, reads EADIYQTPRYLVIGTGKKITLECSQTMGHDKMYWYQQDPGMELHLIHYSYGVNSTEKGDLSSESTVSRIRTEHFPLTLESARPSHTSQYLCASSAGRDYSYNEQFFGPGTRLTVL.

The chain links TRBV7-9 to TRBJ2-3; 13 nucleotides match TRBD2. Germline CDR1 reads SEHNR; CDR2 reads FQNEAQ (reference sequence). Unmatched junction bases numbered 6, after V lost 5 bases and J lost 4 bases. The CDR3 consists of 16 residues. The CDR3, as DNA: TGTGCCAGCAGCCCGGGACTAGCGGGATTCGCAGATACGCAGTATTTT. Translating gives CASSPGLAGFADTQYF. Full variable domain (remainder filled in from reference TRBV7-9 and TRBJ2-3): DTGVSQNPRHKITKRGQNVTFRCDPISEHNRLYWYRQTLGQGPEFLTYFQNEAQLEKSRLLSDRFSAERPKGSFSTLEIQRTEQGDSAMYLCASSPGLAGFADTQYFGPGTRLTVL.

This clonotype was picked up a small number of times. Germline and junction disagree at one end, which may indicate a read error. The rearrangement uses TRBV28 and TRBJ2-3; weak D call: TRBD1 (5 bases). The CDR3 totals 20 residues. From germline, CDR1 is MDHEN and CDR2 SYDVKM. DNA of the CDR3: TGTGCCAGCAGCTTATATTTAGGGGAAACTAACCAGGCGAGCACAGATACGCAGTATTTT. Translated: CASSLYLGETNQASTDTQYF.

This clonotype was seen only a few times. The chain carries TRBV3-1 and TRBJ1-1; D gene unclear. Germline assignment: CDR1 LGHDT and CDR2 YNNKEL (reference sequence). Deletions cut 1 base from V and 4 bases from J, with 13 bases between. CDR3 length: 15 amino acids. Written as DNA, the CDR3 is TGTGCCAGCAGCCAAGGGGTCTTTGGTACCACTGAAGCTTTCTTT. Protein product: CASSQGVFGTTEAFF.

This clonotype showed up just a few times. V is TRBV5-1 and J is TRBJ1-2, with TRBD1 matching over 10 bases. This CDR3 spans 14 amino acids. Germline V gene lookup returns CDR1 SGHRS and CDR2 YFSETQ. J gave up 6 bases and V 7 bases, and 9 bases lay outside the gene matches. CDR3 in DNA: TGCGCCAGCCGTCCGGGACAGGGGTGGGATGGCTACACCTTC. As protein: CASRPGQGWDGYTF.

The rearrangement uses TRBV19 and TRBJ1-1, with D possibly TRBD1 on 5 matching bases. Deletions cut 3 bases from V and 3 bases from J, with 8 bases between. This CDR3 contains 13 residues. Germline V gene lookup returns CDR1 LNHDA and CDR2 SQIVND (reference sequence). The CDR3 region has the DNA TGTGCCAGTAGTATGTCGGGACACACTGAAGCTTTCTTT. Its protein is CASSMSGHTEAFF.

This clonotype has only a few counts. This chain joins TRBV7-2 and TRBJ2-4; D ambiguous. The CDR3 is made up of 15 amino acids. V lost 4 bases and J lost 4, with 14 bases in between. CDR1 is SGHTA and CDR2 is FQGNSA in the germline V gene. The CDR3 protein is CASSYGWREKNIQYF. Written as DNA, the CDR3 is TGTGCCAGCAGCTACGGTTGGCGCGAAAAAAACATTCAGTACTTC. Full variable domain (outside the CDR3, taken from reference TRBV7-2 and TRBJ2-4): GAGVSQSPSNKVTEKGKDVELRCDPISGHTALYWYRQSLGQGLEFLIYFQGNSAPDKSGLPSDRFSAERTGGSVSTLTIQRTQQEDSAVYLCASSYGWREKNIQYFGAGTRLSVL.